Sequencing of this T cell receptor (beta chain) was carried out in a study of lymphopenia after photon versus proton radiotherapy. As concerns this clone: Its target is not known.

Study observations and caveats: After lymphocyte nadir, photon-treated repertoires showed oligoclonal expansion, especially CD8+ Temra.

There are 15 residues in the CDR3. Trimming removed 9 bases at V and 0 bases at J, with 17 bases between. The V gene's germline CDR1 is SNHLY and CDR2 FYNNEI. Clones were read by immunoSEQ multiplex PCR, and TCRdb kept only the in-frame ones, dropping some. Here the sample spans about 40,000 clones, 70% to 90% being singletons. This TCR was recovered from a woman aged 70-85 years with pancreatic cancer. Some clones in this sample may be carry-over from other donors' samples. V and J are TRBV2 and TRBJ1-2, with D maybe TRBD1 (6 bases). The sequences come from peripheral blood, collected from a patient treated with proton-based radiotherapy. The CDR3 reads CASTMGAQANYGYTF. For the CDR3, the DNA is TGTGCCAGTACTATGGGGGCCCAGGCTAACTATGGCTACACCTTC. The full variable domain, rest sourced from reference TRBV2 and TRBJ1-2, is EPEVTQTPSHQVTQMGQEVILRCVPISNHLYFYWYRQILGQKVEFLVSFYNNEISEKSEIFDDQFSVERPDGSNFTLKIRSTKLEDSAMYFCASTMGAQANYGYTFGSGTRLTVV.